Listed below are T cell receptor beta chains from one sample, sequenced in a study of shared clonotypes between healthy human individuals. TCRdb's copy holds only in-frame clones and misses some; the assay was immunoSEQ multiplex PCR. The sample holds 1.5 million to 2.5 million clones, 85% to 95% seen once. Source material: naive CD8+ T cells sorted from blood. These receptors originate from a man younger than 35 in good health. Each CDR3 is given with its conserved first and last residue. D genes are given only for firm matches.

TRBJ1-5 | TRBD1 | TRBV6-5 | CASRPQGEFNQPQHF
TRBJ2-7 | TRBD1 | TRBV10-3 | CATGTGLGDEQYF
NA | NA | TRBV4-1 | CASSQVPGYEQYF
TRBJ2-3 | TRBD2 | TRBV28 | CASSFYSGGPALISTDTQYF
TRBJ1-4 | NA | TRBV6-5 | CASSQDSTNEKLFF
TRBJ1-5 | NA | TRBV6-6 | CASSYSSVEGNQPQHF
TRBJ2-1 | TRBD2 | TRBV7-2 | CASSLALGGLAGFNEQFF
TRBJ1-6 | NA | TRBV9 | CASSAGDGNNSPLHF
TRBJ2-7 | NA | TRBV11-2 | CASSLGQNYEQYF
TRBJ1-1 | NA | TRBV2 | CASSEGNGNTEAFF
TRBJ2-7 | TRBD2 | TRBV7-9 | CASSSSTSGRAVSVYEQYF
TRBJ2-7 | NA | TRBV15 | CATSRDLGLSYEQYF
TRBJ1-5 | NA | TRBV5-6 | CASSFVGGNQPQHF
TRBJ1-1 | NA | TRBV9 | CASSVGATLNTEAFF
TRBJ2-5 | NA | TRBV7-6 | CASSLAAENQETQYF
TRBJ1-5 | NA | TRBV9 | CASSEGPTSNQPQHF
TRBJ1-5 | NA | TRBV21-1 | CASSKEEGQTYSNQPQHF
TRBJ2-7 | NA | TRBV5-1 | CASSLGPEYEQYF
TRBJ2-7 | NA | TRBV28 | CASSHSRGFREQYF
TRBJ2-7 | NA | TRBV11-2 | CASSLTVVNEQYF
TRBJ2-7 | TRBD1 | TRBV6-6 | CASKPDRDYEQYF
TRBJ1-1 | NA | TRBV19 | CASSMGGHYTEAFF
TRBJ2-3 | NA | TRBV4-1 | CASSQDGTSGDTQYF
TRBJ2-7 | NA | TRBV15 | CATSTSRGWYYEQYF
TRBJ2-1 | TRBD1 | TRBV5-4 | CASSPDRVYNEQFF
TRBJ1-2 | TRBD1 | TRBV6-6 | CASSPGTGSVYGYTF
TRBJ1-4 | TRBD1 | TRBV29-1 | CSVTGGTNEKLFF
TRBJ2-7 | TRBD2 | TRBV27 | CASSLIGGNYEQYF
TRBJ2-7 | TRBD2 | TRBV11-2 | CASSSTSGSIPEQYF
TRBJ2-7 | NA | TRBV6-1 | CASSEGLLHSYEQYF
TRBJ2-7 | NA | TRBV27 | CASSSLTEQYF
TRBJ2-7 | NA | TRBV29-1 | CSTLKDWNEQYF
TRBJ2-7 | TRBD2 | TRBV6-5 | CASSLGLAAYEQYF
TRBJ1-6 | NA | TRBV2 | CASSEAYNSPLHF
TRBJ2-1 | TRBD2 | TRBV7-6 | CASSLEAGEFDEQFF
TRBJ2-1 | NA | TRBV15 | CATSREDHYNEQFF
TRBJ2-2 | NA | TRBV10-3 | CAISEGPYTGELFF
TRBJ2-1 | NA | TRBV7-9 | CASSLLEGRSYNEQFF
TRBJ2-7 | NA | TRBV7-2 | CASSFSPLADYEQYF
TRBJ2-3 | TRBD2 | TRBV10-2 | CASSESLAGEADTQYF
TRBJ2-7 | NA | TRBV5-5 | CASSSGGWDYEQYF
TRBJ2-7 | NA | TRBV27 | CASSLPGASYEQYF
TRBJ1-6 | TRBD1 | TRBV27 | CASSSPTTGGIGSPLHF
TRBJ1-1 | TRBD1 | TRBV9 | CASSVIGQGTEAFF
TRBJ1-6 | NA | TRBV5-1 | CASSLEGAPSPLHF
TRBJ2-5 | NA | TRBV9 | CASSGFDLQETQYF
TRBJ2-7 | NA | TRBV7-6 | CASSPWERQTHEQYF
TRBJ2-7 | TRBD1 | TRBV7-9 | CASSPGQGAGEQYF
TRBJ2-7 | TRBD2 | TRBV6-5 | CASSRTSETSYEQYF
TRBJ2-7 | NA | TRBV30 | CAWRVSYEQYF
TRBJ2-7 | NA | TRBV7-2 | CASRLSGTDSYEQYF
TRBJ1-2 | NA | TRBV25-1 | CASSDGGSGYTF
TRBJ1-2 | NA | TRBV27 | CASSLSRPTDGYTF
TRBJ1-2 | TRBD1 | TRBV30 | CAWRYWDRGIGYTF
TRBJ1-6 | NA | TRBV27 | CASSFGSWGSPLHF